These 20 T cell receptor beta chains were all obtained from the same sample, sequenced in a study of tumor-infiltrating lymphocytes in localized non-small cell lung cancer. Assay used: immunoSEQ multiplex PCR; TCRdb lists only in-frame clones, some missing. The data hold about 15,000 clones, with roughly 70% observed a single time. The sample consisted of lung tumor tissue. The source of these receptors is a human donor with non-small cell lung cancer.

The V and J genes are TRBV6-1 and TRBJ1-4, with unresolved D. This CDR3 contains 15 residues. Germline loops: CDR1 MNHNS, CDR2 SASEGT. V lost 0 bases to trimming and J lost 10 bases, with 15 bases between them. This CDR3 is CASSEADGGSAKLFF. CDR3 sequence (DNA): TGTGCCAGCAGTGAAGCCGACGGAGGATCGGCAAAACTGTTTTTT.

This chain uses TRBV4-2 with TRBJ1-3; 10 positions match TRBD1. The CDR3 sequence is 18 residues long. Germline CDR1 reads LGHNA; CDR2 reads YNFKEQ. Trimming removed 0 bases from V and 1 base from J; junction bases left unmatched: 6. The CDR3 reads CASSQDWRQGASGNTIYF. CDR3 DNA: TGTGCCAGCAGCCAAGATTGGAGACAGGGGGCATCTGGAAACACCATATATTTT.

V gene TRBV6-5 combines with J gene TRBJ2-1; D gene uncertain. Trimming cost V 8 bases and J 7 bases, with 18 bases left between them. Germline CDR1 is MNHEY and CDR2 is SVGAGI. This CDR3 region has 14 residues. The CDR3 loop is CASLRGYGENEQFF. CDR3 DNA: TGTGCCAGCCTCAGAGGATATGGGGAAAATGAGCAGTTCTTC.

By its share, this clone is medium-sized. The chain uses TRBV6-6 and TRBJ1-3; D not certain. This CDR3 is 14 amino acids long. Germline V gene data show CDR1 as MNHNY and CDR2 as SVGAGI (reference sequence). V lost 4 bases and J lost 0, with 7 bases in between. In nucleotides, the CDR3 is TGTGCCAGCAGTTCAACGAGCTCTGGAAACACCATATATTTT. Translation: CASSSTSSGNTIYF.

A few counts support this clone. V is TRBV28 and J is TRBJ1-1, with D hard to call. Germline V lookup: CDR1 MDHEN, CDR2 SYDVKM. V was trimmed by 6 bases and J by 0 bases, leaving 5 bases between them. This CDR3 is 12 amino acids long. The CDR3 loop reads CASRSVNTEAFF. In nucleotides, the CDR3 is TGTGCCAGCAGGTCAGTGAACACTGAAGCTTTCTTT.

The chain joins TRBV7-9 to TRBJ1-1; D is unclear. The CDR3 loop spans 14 amino acids. Trimming stripped 1 base from V and 3 bases from J, with 9 bases between. Germline V gives CDR1 SEHNR, CDR2 FQNEAQ (reference sequence). The CDR3 spells CASSLVLWDTEAFF. The CDR3 DNA sequence: TGTGCCAGCAGCTTAGTATTGTGGGACACTGAAGCTTTCTTT.

The J gene is TRBJ2-7, the V gene TRBV11-2; no clear D gene. Trimming cost V 4 bases and J 2 bases, with 21 bases left between them. The CDR3 has 17 amino acids. CDR1 is SGHAT and CDR2 is FQNNGV in the germline V gene. As DNA, the CDR3 is TGTGCCAGCAGCTCCCTGAGAGACACCTACCCTGCCTACGAGCAGTACTTC. It encodes CASSSLRDTYPAYEQYF.

The V and J genes are TRBV7-2 and TRBJ2-7; D not certain. The V end lost 3 bases, the J end lost 5 bases, and 11 bases lay between the germline ends. Germline V gene sequence: CDR1 SGHTA, CDR2 FQGNSA. This CDR3 has 13 amino acids. This CDR3 reads CASSFVYGDEQYF. As DNA, the CDR3 is TGTGCCAGCAGCTTTGTGTACGGTGACGAGCAGTACTTC.

Turning to this clone: At one boundary the junction diverges from the germline segment, which might be a read error. The rearrangement uses TRBV5-1 and TRBJ2-1; 8 bases are shared with TRBD1. This CDR3 contains 12 residues. The germline CDR1 and CDR2 sequences are SGHRS and YFSETQ. CDR3 bases: TGCGCCAGCAGCCTAGGACAGGGTCGGTTGGTCTTC. Translated: CASSLGQGRLVF.

V gene TRBV6-6 combines with J gene TRBJ1-5; TRBD1 matches at 9 bases. The germline CDR1 and CDR2 sequences are MNHNY and SVGAGI (reference sequence). CDR3 length equals 16 residues. V gave up 7 bases and J gave up 5 bases; unmatched junction bases: 12. The CDR3 nucleotides are TGTGCCAGCACCAAGGGGGGACAGGGAGGCGATCAGCCCCAGCATTTT. Its translation is CASTKGGQGGDQPQHF.

The gene calls are TRBV9 and TRBJ2-3; 8 nucleotides line up with TRBD2. Trimming removed 5 bases from V and 2 bases from J; junction bases left unmatched: 7. The CDR3 has 15 amino acids. Germline V gene data show CDR1 as SGDLS and CDR2 as YYNGEE. The CDR3 is CASSATSAYTDTQYF. DNA for the CDR3: TGTGCCAGCAGTGCGACTAGCGCCTACACAGATACGCAGTATTTT.

A note on this clone: One junction end does not reproduce the germline sequence, and a read error may be involved. CDR3 nucleotide sequence: TGTGCTAGCAGCTCGGGACCCCTCAACGAGCAGTACTTC. Encoded protein: CASSSGPLNEQYF. The chain uses TRBV7-7 and TRBJ2-7; either TRBD1 or TRBD2 may supply D (5 bases each). In germline, CDR1 is SSHAT, CDR2 FNYEAQ (reference sequence). The length of the CDR3 is 13 residues.

V is TRBV9 and J is TRBJ1-1; D might be TRBD1 (5 bases). V was shortened by 3 bases and J by 6 bases, with 18 bases between the two germline ends. The CDR3 has 15 residues. From germline, CDR1 is SGDLS and CDR2 YYNGEE. CDR3: CASSAISGGPSEAFF. DNA of the CDR3: TGTGCCAGCAGCGCCATCTCGGGGGGACCGTCTGAAGCTTTCTTT.

The genes are TRBV9 and TRBJ2-7, with TRBD1 matching over 9 bases. With 3 bases clipped from V and 1 base from J, the junction kept 5 bases outside the gene matches. This CDR3 contains 15 residues. Germline V gene lookup returns CDR1 SGDLS and CDR2 YYNGEE. CDR3 in DNA: TGTGCCAGCAGCGAGGGGACAGGGACTTCCTACGAGCAGTACTTC. Its translation is CASSEGTGTSYEQYF.

In this sample, this clone turned up a few times. The gene calls are TRBV6-1 and TRBJ2-3; TRBD2 aligns across 12 bases. Germline CDR1 reads MNHNS; CDR2 reads SASEGT. The CDR3 extends over 14 amino acids. The junction had 6 bases not matched to a gene; V was cut back by 8 bases and J by 6 bases. The CDR3 here is CASGTSGLGDTQYF. The CDR3 bases are TGTGCCAGCGGGACTAGCGGGTTGGGGGATACGCAGTATTTT.

This chain connects TRBV11-3 to TRBJ2-1, with 7 bases lining up with TRBD2. With 5 bases clipped from V and 8 bases from J, the junction kept 6 bases outside the gene matches. This CDR3 contains 13 residues. CDR1 and CDR2 from the germline V gene are SGHNT and YENEEA. The CDR3 sequence is CASSRGDMDEQFF. DNA of the CDR3: TGTGCCAGCAGCCGGGGGGATATGGATGAGCAGTTCTTC.

The V call is TRBV2, the J call TRBJ2-2, with 13 bases identical to TRBD2. V lost 8 bases to trimming and J lost 7 bases; unmatched junction nucleotides: 10. This CDR3 is built from 16 residues. The germline V gene has CDR1 SNHLY and CDR2 FYNNEI. The CDR3 is CASGGTSGAGGGELFF. DNA for the CDR3: TGTGCCAGCGGCGGGACTAGCGGGGCCGGGGGCGGGGAGCTGTTTTTT. The variable domain in full, with the rest retrieved from reference TRBV2 and TRBJ2-2, is EPEVTQTPSHQVTQMGQEVILRCVPISNHLYFYWYRQILGQKVEFLVSFYNNEISEKSEIFDDQFSVERPDGSNFTLKIRSTKLEDSAMYFCASGGTSGAGGGELFFGEGSRLTVL.

This chain uses TRBV4-2 with TRBJ1-4, with D possibly matching TRBD1 (6 bases). Germline CDR1 reads LGHNA; CDR2 reads YNFKEQ. Trimming stripped 4 bases from V and 0 bases from J, with 9 bases between. The CDR3 covers 15 residues. Here the CDR3 DNA reads TGTGCCAGCAGCCGGACAGCTGCAACTAATGAAAAACTGTTTTTT. This codes for CASSRTAATNEKLFF.

This clone turned up a few times. CDR3 loop: CASSFFDLSGELFF. CDR3 nucleotides: TGTGCCAGCAGCTTCTTTGATTTAAGCGGGGAGCTGTTTTTT. V is TRBV11-2 and J is TRBJ2-2; D is unclear. The germline CDR1 and CDR2 sequences are SGHAT and FQNNGV. Deletions cut 3 bases from V and 7 bases from J, with 12 bases between. The CDR3 extends over 14 amino acids.

As DNA, the CDR3 is TGTGCCACCAGCAGGGCGGGGACTAATGAAAAACTGTTTTTT. This encodes CATSRAGTNEKLFF. This sequence joins TRBV15 and TRBJ1-4; D gene unclear. CDR1 and CDR2 from the germline V gene are LNHNV and YYDKDF (reference sequence). This CDR3 spans 14 amino acids. V dropped 3 bases and J dropped 2 bases, with 7 bases sitting between them.